Below, 27 T cell receptor beta chains from the same sample are listed, as sequenced in a study of T cells in localized non-small cell lung cancer (dated by TCRdb to the early 2020s). Receptors were amplified or captured by the immunoSEQ multiplex PCR assay. The clones in this table, taken by TCRdb from immuneACCESS, are in-frame only. Not every clone is retained; where verified, under half of the shortfall comes from an unresolved V gene, and the cause of the rest is unknown. Here the sample has roughly 86,000 clones; around four fifths occur a single time. The top ten clones comprise approximately 2.5% of the sample. This specimen consisted of peripheral blood, obtained before any cancer treatment. These receptors came from a man aged 35 to 69 with stage I lung adenocarcinoma.

The gene calls are TRBV6-5 and TRBJ2-5, with D uncertain. Trimming took off 0 bases at V and 7 bases at J, with 9 bases between the two ends. This CDR3 has 13 residues. Germline values: CDR1 MNHEY, CDR2 SVGAGI. CDR3 bases: TGTGCCAGCAGTTACTCGCGGCTAGGGACCCAGTACTTC. Encoded protein: CASSYSRLGTQYF.

The rearrangement links TRBV7-2 to TRBJ1-5; 8 bases are a match to TRBD1. Germline trimming cut 3 bases from V and 4 bases from J; bases unmatched to any gene: 5. CDR3 length equals 15 residues. Germline CDR1 reads SGHTA; CDR2 reads FQGNSA. The CDR3 is CASSLGTGPNQPQHF. The CDR3 bases are TGTGCCAGCAGCTTGGGGACAGGACCAAATCAGCCCCAGCATTTT. Drawing the rest from reference TRBV7-2 and TRBJ1-5, the complete variable domain is GAGVSQSPSNKVTEKGKDVELRCDPISGHTALYWYRQSLGQGLEFLIYFQGNSAPDKSGLPSDRFSAERTGGSVSTLTIQRTQQEDSAVYLCASSLGTGPNQPQHFGDGTRLSIL.

The V and J genes are TRBV18 and TRBJ2-7, with TRBD1 identical over 12 bases. V dropped 1 base and J dropped 5; count of bases not matched to a gene: 3. The CDR3 is made up of 15 amino acids. From germline, CDR1 is KGHSH and CDR2 LQKENI. As DNA, the CDR3 is TGTGCCAGCTCACCACTAGGGACAGGGGGCAACGAGCAGTACTTC. This encodes CASSPLGTGGNEQYF. Supplemented by reference TRBV18 and TRBJ2-7, the full variable domain reads NAGVMQNPRHLVRRRGQEARLRCSPMKGHSHVYWYRQLPEEGLKFMVYLQKENIIDESGMPKERFSAEFPKEGPSILRIQQVVRGDSAAYFCASSPLGTGGNEQYFGPGTRLTVT.

This clone was counted between two and nine times. The chain joins TRBV5-4 to TRBJ2-1; 11 positions match TRBD2. In germline, CDR1 is SGHNT, CDR2 YYREEE (reference sequence). CDR3 length: 15 amino acids. V was pared by 1 base and J by 8 bases, with 5 bases of the junction left unmatched. This chain's CDR3 is CASSLWLAGGDEQFF. The CDR3 DNA sequence: TGTGCCAGCAGCTTGTGGCTAGCGGGAGGAGATGAGCAGTTCTTC.

This clone occurred a few times. J is TRBJ2-1 and V is TRBV10-3, with 10 bases matching TRBD2. V lost 9 bases, J lost 7 bases, and 6 bases stayed unmatched. From germline, CDR1 is ENHRY and CDR2 SYGVKD. The CDR3 spans 13 residues. The CDR3 DNA is TGTGCCATGGCAATGACTAGCGGGAATGAGCAGTTCTTC. Amino acid sequence: CAMAMTSGNEQFF.

This rearrangement joins TRBV18 to TRBJ1-6; 11 positions match TRBD1. The germline V gene encodes CDR1 KGHSH and CDR2 LQKENI. With V trimmed by 3 bases and J by 8 bases, 9 bases remained unmatched. This CDR3 has 17 residues. For the CDR3, the DNA is TGTGCCAGCTCACCTCTTAAAGTGGGACAGGGGGATTCACCCCTCCACTTT. The encoded protein is CASSPLKVGQGDSPLHF.

The rearrangement uses TRBV5-1 and TRBJ2-5; D perhaps matches TRBD1 (6 bases). The CDR3 is 16 amino acids. Germline CDR1 is SGHRS and CDR2 is YFSETQ. V was shortened by 3 bases and J by 2 bases, with 17 bases between the two germline ends. The CDR3 DNA is TGCGCCAGCAGCTCACAGGGTCGGGCCCTTCAAGAGACCCAGTACTTC. It codes for CASSSQGRALQETQYF.

There are a few counts of this clone. A read error may account for a junction end that differs from germline. The chain recombines TRBV7-7 with TRBJ2-4; D is perhaps TRBD1 (5 bases). The CDR3 loop spans 16 amino acids. CDR1 is SSHAT, CDR2 FNYEAQ, per germline (reference sequence). The CDR3 protein is CASSLVGPDTHNIQYF. DNA for the CDR3: TGTGCTAGCAGCTTAGTGGGTCCGGACACGCATAACATTCAGTACTTC.

This clone was detected once. The V call is TRBV30, the J call TRBJ1-2, with D possibly TRBD1 on 5 matching bases. Per germline, CDR1 GTSNPN and CDR2 SVGIG (reference sequence). V lost 5 bases to trimming and J lost 4 bases, with 8 bases between them. The CDR3 runs 11 residues. The DNA for the CDR3 is TGTGCCTGGGACAGTCTCTATGGCTACACCTTC. Its protein is CAWDSLYGYTF.

The chain couples TRBV7-9 to TRBJ1-5; D uncertain. Germline V gene lookup returns CDR1 SEHNR and CDR2 FQNEAQ (reference sequence). This CDR3 is 14 amino acids long. Trimming removed 4 bases from V and 9 bases from J, with 16 bases in between. The DNA of the CDR3 is TGTGCCAGCAGCTCCGGGCCCGCATTCTTGCCCCAGCATTTT. It yields the protein CASSSGPAFLPQHF.

In its sample, this clone was seen a few times. The chain uses TRBV5-1 and TRBJ2-1; TRBD1 or TRBD2 may be the D gene (6 bases each). Germline V gene sequence: CDR1 SGHRS, CDR2 YFSETQ. V gave up 0 bases and J gave up 10 bases, with 14 bases separating them. The CDR3 spans 14 residues. The CDR3 here is CASSLDPGGREQFF. CDR3 in DNA: TGCGCCAGCAGCTTGGACCCCGGGGGCCGGGAGCAGTTCTTC.

The chain carries TRBV2 and TRBJ1-1; D is possibly TRBD1 (6 bases). CDR1 is SNHLY, CDR2 FYNNEI, per germline. The CDR3 totals 15 residues. V was pared by 1 base and J by 0 bases, with 9 bases between. The CDR3 is CASSEGTVLNTEAFF. CDR3 sequence (DNA): TGTGCCAGCAGTGAAGGGACAGTACTGAACACTGAAGCTTTCTTT.

DNA for the CDR3: TGTGCCTGGGAGGGCGACCAAGAGACCCAGTACTTC. This sequence encodes CAWEGDQETQYF. This chain uses TRBV30 with TRBJ2-5; the D gene is possibly TRBD2 (5 bases). V lost 5 bases and J 0 bases, leaving 7 bases between the germline ends. CDR1 and CDR2 from the germline V gene are GTSNPN and SVGIG (reference sequence). The length of the CDR3 is 12 residues.

This chain uses TRBV5-1 with TRBJ2-1, with a tentative D call TRBD2 (6 bases). Germline CDR1 reads SGHRS; CDR2 reads YFSETQ. V lost 0 bases to trimming and J lost 8 bases, with 9 bases between them. CDR3 length equals 13 residues. The CDR3 DNA is TGCGCCAGCAGCTTGGAGCTAGCGCATGAGCAGTTCTTC. It specifies CASSLELAHEQFF.

This chain connects TRBV9 to TRBJ1-2, with D possibly TRBD1 on 6 matching bases. Deletions cut 4 bases from V and 10 bases from J, with 20 bases between. The length of the CDR3 is 14 residues. Germline assignment: CDR1 SGDLS and CDR2 YYNGEE. Written as DNA, the CDR3 is TGTGCCAGCAGCCCGGGTGGGGGGCCTGATGCCTACACCTTC. Protein product: CASSPGGGPDAYTF.

This clone showed up just once. The chain is built from TRBV28 and TRBJ2-3; 9 positions match TRBD1. The germline gives CDR1 MDHEN, CDR2 SYDVKM. J gave up 5 bases and V 5 bases, and 5 bases lay outside the gene matches. This CDR3 contains 14 residues. This CDR3 is CASSPGQGVDTQYF. CDR3 in DNA: TGTGCCAGCAGTCCGGGACAGGGAGTAGATACGCAGTATTTT.

The chain couples TRBV11-2 to TRBJ2-1, with unresolved D. The CDR3 extends over 13 amino acids. Looked up from germline, CDR1 is SGHAT and CDR2 is FQNNGV. Trimming left V 1 base short and J 9 bases short, with 10 bases between. CDR3 region: CASSLGRGGEQFF. The CDR3 DNA is TGTGCCAGCAGCTTAGGACGCGGCGGTGAGCAGTTCTTC.

This clone was detected a few times. The V gene is TRBV7-9, the J gene TRBJ2-1, with D tentatively TRBD1 or TRBD2 (6 bases each). The CDR3 is 16 amino acids. Germline V gene lookup returns CDR1 SEHNR and CDR2 FQNEAQ (reference sequence). The V end was cut by 3 bases, the J end by 8 bases, with 20 bases between. CDR3 loop: CASSLLSRGPSDEQFF. For the CDR3, the DNA is TGTGCCAGCAGCTTGCTTTCCCGGGGGCCCTCTGATGAGCAGTTCTTC.

The chain combines TRBV18 with TRBJ1-4; D is possibly TRBD1 (6 bases). Germline CDR1 reads KGHSH; CDR2 reads LQKENI. V lost 3 bases and J 7 bases, leaving 12 bases between the germline ends. The CDR3 runs to 14 residues. CDR3 in DNA: TGTGCCAGCTCACCTGCGGGGGCGCGTGAAAAACTGTTTTTT. Its protein product is CASSPAGAREKLFF.

The rearrangement joins TRBV27 to TRBJ2-1; unclear D gene. V was trimmed by 6 bases and J by 2 bases, leaving 8 bases between them. The germline gives CDR1 MNHEY, CDR2 SMNVEV (reference sequence). The CDR3 totals 13 residues. The CDR3 sequence: CASSLWAYNEQFF. The CDR3 DNA reads as TGTGCCAGCAGCCTTTGGGCCTACAATGAGCAGTTCTTC.

The J gene is TRBJ2-1, the V gene TRBV7-9, with D possibly being TRBD1 (6 bases). CDR1 SEHNR and CDR2 FQNEAQ come from the germline V gene (reference sequence). Trimming took off 4 bases at V and 2 bases at J, with 15 bases between the two ends. This CDR3 comprises 16 residues. This CDR3 reads CASSSGQKNTYNEQFF. The CDR3 DNA reads TGTGCCAGCAGCTCAGGACAGAAGAACACCTACAATGAGCAGTTCTTC.

The chain has TRBV9 and TRBJ2-7, with D tentatively TRBD2 (6 bases). Germline lookup yields CDR1 SGDLS and CDR2 YYNGEE. CDR3 length: 14 amino acids. Trimming left V 5 bases short and J 5 bases short, with 17 bases between. The DNA of the CDR3 is TGTGCCAGCAGTTATGGGGAGCGGGTCCACGAGCAGTACTTC. The encoded protein is CASSYGERVHEQYF. Variable domain in full (rest from reference TRBV9 and TRBJ2-7): DSGVTQTPKHLITATGQRVTLRCSPRSGDLSVYWYQQSLDQGLQFLIQYYNGEERAKGNILERFSAQQFPDLHSELNLSSLELGDSALYFCASSYGERVHEQYFGPGTRLTVT.

The V and J genes are TRBV19 and TRBJ1-5; 8 positions agree with TRBD1. Germline V gene lookup returns CDR1 LNHDA and CDR2 SQIVND (reference sequence). There are 14 residues in the CDR3. V shed 6 bases, J shed 5 bases, and the junction held 6 bases outside the gene matches. Here the CDR3 reads CASSTGTGYQPQHF. CDR3 bases: TGTGCCAGTAGCACCGGGACAGGTTATCAGCCCCAGCATTTT. Combining the CDR3 with reference TRBV19 and TRBJ1-5 gives the whole variable domain DGGITQSPKYLFRKEGQNVTLSCEQNLNHDAMYWYRQDPGQGLRLIYYSQIVNDFQKGDIAEGYSVSREKKESFPLTVTSAQKNPTAFYLCASSTGTGYQPQHFGDGTRLSIL.

The V and J genes are TRBV5-1 and TRBJ2-3; weak D call: TRBD2 (6 bases). Germline assignment: CDR1 SGHRS and CDR2 YFSETQ. CDR3 size: 15 residues. V was cut by 4 bases and J by 3 bases, with 15 bases left in between. The CDR3 sequence: CASSVGTLNTDTQYF. For the CDR3, the DNA is TGCGCCAGCAGCGTCGGGACTCTTAATACAGATACGCAGTATTTT. Combining the CDR3 with reference TRBV5-1 and TRBJ2-3 gives the whole variable domain KAGVTQTPRYLIKTRGQQVTLSCSPISGHRSVSWYQQTPGQGLQFLFEYFSETQRNKGNFPGRFSGRQFSNSRSEMNVSTLELGDSALYLCASSVGTLNTDTQYFGPGTRLTVL.

The chain combines TRBV28 with TRBJ2-3, with a possible D match to TRBD1 (5 bases). The CDR3 loop spans 15 amino acids. V was shortened by 3 bases and J by 0 bases, with 10 bases between the two germline ends. CDR1 is MDHEN and CDR2 is SYDVKM in the germline V gene. Written as DNA, the CDR3 is TGTGCCAGCAGTTTCCCAGGGTATAGCACAGATACGCAGTATTTT. Translated, it gives CASSFPGYSTDTQYF. Complete variable domain (other parts from reference TRBV28 and TRBJ2-3): DVKVTQSSRYLVKRTGEKVFLECVQDMDHENMFWYRQDPGLGLRLIYFSYDVKMKEKGDIPEGYSVSREKKERFSLILESASTNQTSMYLCASSFPGYSTDTQYFGPGTRLTVL.

A single count supports this clone. The rearrangement joins TRBV27 to TRBJ2-3; a possible D gene is TRBD2 (6 bases). CDR3 length equals 15 residues. V was pared by 9 bases and J by 0 bases, with 16 bases between. Germline CDR1 and CDR2: MNHEY and SMNVEV (reference sequence). The CDR3 reads CASGGAAQSTDTQYF. DNA for the CDR3: TGTGCCAGTGGAGGGGCGGCCCAAAGCACAGATACGCAGTATTTT.

This clone has only one observation. The V gene is TRBV28, the J gene TRBJ1-1; D remains ambiguous. Germline V gene lookup returns CDR1 MDHEN and CDR2 SYDVKM. Trimming cost V 1 base and J 8 bases, with 20 bases left between them. CDR3 length: 16 amino acids. The DNA of the CDR3 is TGTGCCAGCAGTTTATTCCATTTAGGGTCCACGGGGGAAGCTTTCTTT. Its protein product is CASSLFHLGSTGEAFF.